These 10 T cell receptor beta chains came from one sample sequenced in a study of cytomegalovirus exposure and HLA in healthy donors (dated by TCRdb to about 2017). Libraries were prepared through the immunoSEQ multiplex PCR assay. A mixture of 60 forward primers for TCR Vbeta segments and 13 reverse primers for TCR Jbeta segments was used in the multiplex PCR. This is the immuneACCESS table as TCRdb keeps it, with only in-frame sequences that have V and J called. A part of the clones is gone; compared with another copy, unresolved V genes explain less than half, and the rest is unexplained. Here the sample has roughly 150,000 clones; around two thirds occur a single time. The ten biggest clones cover 8.5% to 12% of the sample. Sequencing used PBMCs. Every receptor here comes from a man in his thirties or forties in good health and CMV-seropositive.

This clone has more than one count but fewer than ten. J is TRBJ2-1 and V is TRBV5-1; 7 positions match TRBD2. After removal of 4 bases from V and 6 bases from J, the junction contained 13 bases not matched to a gene. The germline V gene encodes CDR1 SGHRS and CDR2 YFSETQ. This CDR3 region has 16 residues. This chain's CDR3 is CASSLHWVAGRNEQFF. The CDR3 DNA reads TGCGCCAGCAGCCTTCATTGGGTAGCGGGTCGCAATGAGCAGTTCTTC.

This clone showed up just once. This chain joins TRBV10-3 and TRBJ1-5; 7 bases align to TRBD1. V shed 5 bases and J 5 bases; nucleotides not matched to a gene: 3. This CDR3 is built from 13 residues. Germline assignment: CDR1 ENHRY and CDR2 SYGVKD. The CDR3 spells CAISLTGDQPQHF. CDR3 coding DNA: TGTGCCATCAGTTTAACAGGGGATCAGCCCCAGCATTTT.

This clone appeared a single time. This chain links TRBV4-2 with TRBJ2-7, with 12 bases aligning to TRBD2. Germline CDR1 is LGHNA and CDR2 is YNFKEQ. This CDR3 comprises 14 residues. Germline trimming cut 4 bases from V and 5 bases from J; bases unmatched to any gene: 3. CDR3 protein: CASSPRLAGDEQYF. In DNA, the CDR3 is TGTGCCAGCAGCCCTCGACTAGCGGGAGACGAGCAGTACTTC.

The J gene is TRBJ2-3, the V gene TRBV28; 7 bases line up with TRBD2. The V gene's germline CDR1 is MDHEN and CDR2 SYDVKM. The CDR3 has 15 amino acids. V shed 3 bases, J shed 2 bases, and the junction held 5 bases outside the gene matches. CDR3 in amino acids: CASSFRREHTDTQYF. The CDR3 DNA is TGTGCCAGCAGTTTCCGGCGGGAGCACACAGATACGCAGTATTTT.

The V and J genes are TRBV9 and TRBJ2-1; 7 bases are a match to TRBD2. The V gene end was trimmed by 4 bases and the J gene end by 9 bases; junction bases not matched to a gene: 4. The length of the CDR3 is 12 residues. The germline V gene encodes CDR1 SGDLS and CDR2 YYNGEE. CDR3 coding DNA: TGTGCCAGCAGCATGCTAGCGGCTGAGCAGTTCTTC. Protein product: CASSMLAAEQFF.

The V gene is TRBV19, the J gene TRBJ2-1; TRBD2 matches 13 bases. Losses at the gene ends were 4 bases for V and 0 bases for J; bases not matched to a gene: 6. The CDR3 totals 18 residues. The germline V gene encodes CDR1 LNHDA and CDR2 SQIVND (reference sequence). DNA of the CDR3: TGTGCCAGTAGTACGGGGACTAGCGGGACGAGCTCCTACAATGAGCAGTTCTTC. Amino acids: CASSTGTSGTSSYNEQFF.

This rearrangement joins TRBV6-5 to TRBJ1-3; D perhaps matches TRBD1 (5 bases). Per germline, CDR1 MNHEY and CDR2 SVGAGI. V lost 6 bases and J lost 4, with 16 bases in between. The CDR3 has 15 amino acids. CDR3 DNA: TGTGCCAGCAGCAAACAGGACCCCTCAGGAAACACCATATATTTT. Translated: CASSKQDPSGNTIYF.

This clone has just a few counts. The genes are TRBV4-1 and TRBJ2-1; no clear D gene. Trimming pared 0 bases from V and 5 bases from J, leaving 11 bases between. This CDR3 comprises 15 residues. The V gene's germline CDR1 is MGHRA and CDR2 YSYEKL. The CDR3 sequence is CASSQERLLNNEQFF. The CDR3 nucleotides are TGCGCCAGCAGCCAAGAACGGCTACTAAACAATGAGCAGTTCTTC.

This clone was picked up a small number of times. This chain links TRBV27 with TRBJ2-7, with TRBD1 matching 7 bases. The CDR3 has 13 amino acids. V dropped 6 bases and J dropped 3; count of bases not matched to a gene: 5. The V gene's germline CDR1 is MNHEY and CDR2 SMNVEV (reference sequence). The CDR3 here is CASRPTGNYEQYF. The DNA for the CDR3 is TGTGCCAGCAGGCCGACAGGGAACTACGAGCAGTACTTC.

This rearrangement joins TRBV7-9 to TRBJ2-3, with D perhaps TRBD2 (6 bases). The CDR3 has 14 amino acids. V lost 2 bases and J 3 bases, leaving 9 bases between the germline ends. The germline V gene has CDR1 SEHNR and CDR2 FQNEAQ (reference sequence). The CDR3 DNA reads as TGTGCCAGCAGCTTAAGCGGGTTAACAGATACGCAGTATTTT. Translated, it gives CASSLSGLTDTQYF.